This T cell receptor beta chain was found in a study of shared clonotypes between healthy human individuals. Study findings and constraints: Depth was large, yet rarefaction showed that sorted-subset sequencing was incomplete. The sole specimen, blood, was sampled, and tissue repertoires likely differ.

For this clone: Its antigen is as yet unknown.

Only CD45RO-negative cells positively selected for CCR7 counted as naive CD8 cells, so terminally differentiated effector memory CD45RA+ cells were excluded. Study donors comprised healthy, HIV-negative adults devoid of recent acute infection or vaccination. Trimming removed 7 bases from V and 0 bases from J, with 12 bases in between. Germline loops: CDR1 MDHEN, CDR2 SYDVKM. The CDR3 sequence is 14 residues long. Authors' data handling: From ImmunoSEQ came sequences covering only the junction and carrying no quality scores, so filtering differed. Clones were sequenced by immunoSEQ multiplex PCR, and TCRdb holds only the in-frame ones, with some missing. V and J calls and clone size are those listed in that table; D and trimming were worked out from the DNA. The data show 630,000 or so clones, with 95% to 98% seen just once and around 0.3% held by the top ten.

This chain links TRBV28 with TRBJ2-5; D remains ambiguous. Input material: naive CD8+ T cells sorted from blood. This TCR derives from a man aged 25 to 40 in good health. The CDR3 DNA follows: TGTGCCAGCACCCTAAACCAAAACCAAGAGACCCAGTACTTC. Translating it yields CASTLNQNQETQYF.